The 27 T cell receptor beta chains reported below all come from one sample, sequenced in a study of blood T cell repertoires in COVID-19. The assay was immunoSEQ multiplex PCR, and TCRdb's table has in-frame clones only and misses some. The repertoire holds tens of thousands of clones, with about 91% as singletons. Sequenced input: peripheral blood. These receptor sequences come from a man in his 60s with active COVID-19.

The chain is built from TRBV5-5 and TRBJ1-1; no clear D gene. The V and J ends lost 1 base and 2 bases respectively, with 9 bases between them. There are 14 residues in the CDR3. Germline CDR1 is SGHKS and CDR2 is YYEKEE (reference sequence). The CDR3 DNA follows: TGTGCCAGCAGCTTGTGGGAGGGTAACACTGAAGCTTTCTTT. This codes for CASSLWEGNTEAFF.

The rearrangement joins TRBV6-5 to TRBJ2-5, with TRBD1 as a possible D gene (6 bases). V lost 8 bases, J lost 2 bases, and 15 bases lay in between. The CDR3 totals 14 residues. Germline values: CDR1 MNHEY, CDR2 SVGAGI. The CDR3 region is CASAQPGQQETQYF. The CDR3 DNA follows: TGTGCCAGCGCCCAACCGGGACAACAAGAGACCCAGTACTTC.

V and J are TRBV6-2 or TRBV6-3 and TRBJ2-1, with TRBD2 matching 8 bases. The V and J ends lost 6 bases and 12 bases, in that order; junction bases with no gene match: 4. CDR1 MNHEY and CDR2 SVGEGT come from the germline V gene. This CDR3 comprises 11 residues. CDR3 sequence reads: CASSLGLAQFF. The DNA for the CDR3 is TGTGCCAGCAGCCTCGGACTAGCGCAGTTCTTC.

The rearrangement uses TRBV6-5 and TRBJ1-1; 8 nucleotides agree with TRBD1. The V gene end was trimmed by 6 bases and the J gene end by 5 bases; junction bases not matched to a gene: 5. Per germline, CDR1 MNHEY and CDR2 SVGAGI. The CDR3 is 13 residues long. The CDR3, as DNA: TGTGCCAGCAGCGACAGGGGAAGAACTGAAGCTTTCTTT. It translates to CASSDRGRTEAFF.

This rearrangement joins TRBV4-3 to TRBJ2-3; D is undetermined. The V end lost 1 base, the J end lost 0 bases, and 5 bases lay between the germline ends. The length of the CDR3 is 14 residues. Per the germline V gene, CDR1 is LGHNA and CDR2 is YSLEER. Here the CDR3 reads CASSQAVSTDTQYF. CDR3 bases: TGCGCCAGCAGCCAAGCGGTTAGCACAGATACGCAGTATTTT.

The V and J genes are TRBV5-1 and TRBJ1-2, with TRBD1 as a possible D gene (5 bases). Germline V CDR1 and CDR2: SGHRS, YFSETQ. The V end lost 4 bases, the J end lost 0 bases, and 10 bases lay between the germline ends. This CDR3 has 14 residues. The CDR3 sequence: CASSVTVTNYGYTF. Written as DNA, the CDR3 is TGCGCCAGCAGCGTGACAGTTACTAACTATGGCTACACCTTC.

The chain employs TRBV13 and TRBJ2-1, with a possible D match to TRBD2 (5 bases). Germline values: CDR1 PRHDT, CDR2 FYEKMQ (reference sequence). This CDR3 comprises 14 residues. Trimming cost V 3 bases and J 7 bases, with 13 bases left between them. This CDR3 is CASSLDGVGNEQFF. For the CDR3, the DNA is TGTGCCAGCAGCTTGGACGGGGTGGGGAATGAGCAGTTCTTC.

This clone was found a few times. This chain uses TRBV2 with TRBJ2-5; the match to TRBD2 covers 11 bases. Germline V gives CDR1 SNHLY, CDR2 FYNNEI. The V and J ends lost 4 bases and 11 bases, in that order; junction bases with no gene match: 12. The CDR3 contains 15 residues. In DNA, the CDR3 is TGTGCCAGCAGTGGGGGAACTAGCGGGAGCCAGTCACAGTACTTC. Translation gives CASSGGTSGSQSQYF. Supplemented by reference TRBV2 and TRBJ2-5, the full variable domain reads EPEVTQTPSHQVTQMGQEVILRCVPISNHLYFYWYRQILGQKVEFLVSFYNNEISEKSEIFDDQFSVERPDGSNFTLKIRSTKLEDSAMYFCASSGGTSGSQSQYFGPGTRLLVL.

The chain combines TRBV18 with TRBJ1-4, with 7 bases that match TRBD1. There are 14 residues in the CDR3. Germline trimming cut 3 bases from V and 8 bases from J; bases unmatched to any gene: 6. Germline V gives CDR1 KGHSH, CDR2 LQKENI. The CDR3 bases are TGTGCCAGCTCACCCCGCCGGGACAGCGAAAAACTGTTTTTT. It codes for CASSPRRDSEKLFF.

The genes are TRBV5-1 and TRBJ2-7, with a tentative D call TRBD2 (6 bases). The CDR3 runs 16 residues. V was cut by 4 bases and J by 6 bases, with 23 bases left in between. Germline values: CDR1 SGHRS, CDR2 YFSETQ. The CDR3 nucleotides read TGCGCCAGCAGCCCCGGGCTAGCGCAAAAACGGGGCGAGCAGTACTTC. Protein sequence: CASSPGLAQKRGEQYF. Based on the CDR3 plus reference TRBV5-1 and TRBJ2-7, the full variable domain is KAGVTQTPRYLIKTRGQQVTLSCSPISGHRSVSWYQQTPGQGLQFLFEYFSETQRNKGNFPGRFSGRQFSNSRSEMNVSTLELGDSALYLCASSPGLAQKRGEQYFGPGTRLTVT.

Here the CDR3 reads CASSIDRTGGKTQYF. For the CDR3, the DNA is TGTGCCAGTAGTATAGACAGGACAGGTGGCAAGACCCAGTACTTC. The V and J genes are TRBV19 and TRBJ2-5; 7 bases agree with TRBD1. Germline CDR1 and CDR2: LNHDA and SQIVND (reference sequence). The J segment lost 6 bases and the V segment lost 0 bases, leaving 7 bases of the junction unmatched. The CDR3 totals 15 residues. The variable domain in full, with the rest retrieved from reference TRBV19 and TRBJ2-5, is DGGITQSPKYLFRKEGQNVTLSCEQNLNHDAMYWYRQDPGQGLRLIYYSQIVNDFQKGDIAEGYSVSREKKESFPLTVTSAQKNPTAFYLCASSIDRTGGKTQYFGPGTRLLVL.

This rearrangement joins TRBV27 to TRBJ2-2, with D tentatively TRBD2 (6 bases). The germline gives CDR1 MNHEY, CDR2 SMNVEV (reference sequence). V was clipped by 2 bases and J by 3 bases, with 10 bases between them. This CDR3 has 15 amino acids. DNA of the CDR3: TGTGCCAGCAGTTTAAACGGGAGAGACACCGGGGAGCTGTTTTTT. Translated: CASSLNGRDTGELFF.

This clone was counted only a few times. The chain is built from TRBV30 and TRBJ1-6; D remains unclear. Germline lookup yields CDR1 GTSNPN and CDR2 SVGIG (reference sequence). This CDR3 spans 14 amino acids. Between the trimmed V and J ends, which lost 5 bases and 1 base, there was a span of 9 bases. The DNA of the CDR3 is TGTGCCTGGGACTCTTGGTCCTATAATTCACCCCTCCACTTT. This encodes CAWDSWSYNSPLHF.

V usage is TRBV7-2 and J usage is TRBJ1-2; a weak D match, TRBD1 (5 bases). With 1 base removed from V and 4 bases from J, the gap between germline ends came to 22 bases. Per the germline V gene, CDR1 is SGHTA and CDR2 is FQGNSA. This CDR3 has 18 amino acids. CDR3 in amino acids: CASSLVVGPLWVGYGYTF. CDR3 sequence (DNA): TGTGCCAGCAGCTTAGTTGTGGGGCCTCTGTGGGTGGGCTATGGCTACACCTTC.

The rearrangement uses TRBV28 and TRBJ1-1; D gene ambiguous. The CDR3 consists of 16 residues. V was cut by 7 bases and J by 3 bases, with 21 bases left in between. Germline CDR1 and CDR2: MDHEN and SYDVKM. The CDR3 DNA reads TGTGCCAGCACCCTAGAGGCGACGAGGCCGGACACTGAAGCTTTCTTT. This encodes CASTLEATRPDTEAFF. The full variable domain, in which reference TRBV28 and TRBJ1-1 provide the parts outside the CDR3, is DVKVTQSSRYLVKRTGEKVFLECVQDMDHENMFWYRQDPGLGLRLIYFSYDVKMKEKGDIPEGYSVSREKKERFSLILESASTNQTSMYLCASTLEATRPDTEAFFGQGTRLTVV.

CDR3 nucleotide sequence: TGTGCCAGCAGGATCCCGGACAGGCATAATGAAAAACTGTTTTTT. Amino acids: CASRIPDRHNEKLFF. V is TRBV28 and J is TRBJ1-4; 7 bases fit TRBD1. Per germline, CDR1 MDHEN and CDR2 SYDVKM. The J segment lost 4 bases and the V segment lost 6 bases, leaving 8 bases of the junction unmatched. The CDR3 extends over 15 amino acids.

V usage is TRBV29-1 and J usage is TRBJ2-7; TRBD1 agrees at 7 bases. Losses at the gene ends were 4 bases for V and 4 bases for J; bases not matched to a gene: 1. The CDR3 is 11 amino acids. Germline values: CDR1 SQVTM, CDR2 ANQGSEA. The DNA for the CDR3 is TGCAGCGTTGGGACAGGATACGAGCAGTACTTC. Amino acid sequence: CSVGTGYEQYF.

V is TRBV20-1 and J is TRBJ2-1, with D tentatively TRBD2 (6 bases). Trimming removed 3 bases from V and 4 bases from J, with 16 bases in between. The CDR3 contains 15 residues. Germline loops: CDR1 DFQATT, CDR2 SNEGSKA (reference sequence). The CDR3 DNA reads TGCAGTGCTAGTGACCGGGAACGGGAGTACAATGAGCAGTTCTTC. It is translated as CSASDREREYNEQFF.

The chain couples TRBV3-1 (or the pseudogene TRBV3-2) to TRBJ2-2; 10 bases map to TRBD2. After removal of 2 bases from V and 8 bases from J, the junction contained 2 bases not matched to a gene. The germline V gene has CDR1 LGHDT and CDR2 YNNKEL (reference sequence). This CDR3 region has 14 residues. The CDR3 is CASSQLAGEGELFF. The DNA of the CDR3 is TGTGCCAGCAGCCAACTAGCGGGAGAAGGGGAGCTGTTTTTT.

The chain carries TRBV6-2 or TRBV6-3 and TRBJ1-2; D might be TRBD1 (5 bases). Germline assignment: CDR1 MNHEY and CDR2 SVGEGT. V lost 6 bases to trimming and J lost 5 bases, with 10 bases between them. This CDR3 has 12 amino acids. CDR3 residues: CASSHPGYGYTF. CDR3 bases: TGTGCCAGCAGCCACCCAGGGTATGGCTACACCTTC.

The chain uses TRBV28 and TRBJ2-7; D call uncertain. The CDR3 consists of 15 residues. Looked up from germline, CDR1 is MDHEN and CDR2 is SYDVKM. V dropped 5 bases and J dropped 2 bases, with 16 bases sitting between them. In nucleotides, the CDR3 is TGTGCCAGCAGTAAGGTGGGCCTCTCAACCTACGAGCAGTACTTC. Its protein product is CASSKVGLSTYEQYF.

The gene calls are TRBV24-1 and TRBJ2-1, with 13 bases fitting TRBD2. This CDR3 comprises 16 residues. Germline values: CDR1 KGHDR, CDR2 SFDVKD. J was trimmed by 6 bases and V by 4 bases; bases with no gene match: 5. The CDR3 is CATSDHRLAGGNEQFF. The CDR3 DNA sequence: TGTGCCACCAGTGACCACCGACTAGCGGGAGGCAATGAGCAGTTCTTC.

The CDR3 DNA sequence: TGCGCCAGCAGCTCGGCGGGGTTTCGAACAGATACGCAGTATTTT. Its translation: CASSSAGFRTDTQYF. J is TRBJ2-3 and V is TRBV5-1; possibly TRBD2 for D (6 bases). The CDR3 consists of 15 residues. Germline V CDR1 and CDR2: SGHRS, YFSETQ. The V gene lost 3 bases and the J gene lost 3 bases, with 14 bases spanning the gap.

V usage is TRBV18 and J usage is TRBJ1-4, with D possibly matching TRBD1 (5 bases). This CDR3 spans 16 amino acids. Germline CDR1 and CDR2: KGHSH and LQKENI. V lost 2 bases to trimming and J lost 5 bases, with 15 bases between them. As DNA, the CDR3 is TGTGCCAGCTCACCAGCCGTGCAGGAGGGGAATGAAAAACTGTTTTTT. Translated: CASSPAVQEGNEKLFF.

The V and J genes are TRBV28 and TRBJ2-3; 10 positions match TRBD2. CDR3 size: 20 residues. V trimming: 6 bases; J trimming: 5 bases; junction bases outside the gene matches: 23. Germline V gene data show CDR1 as MDHEN and CDR2 as SYDVKM. The CDR3 loop reads CASSSLKGTQREGQRDTQYF. For the CDR3, the DNA is TGTGCCAGCAGCTCTTTAAAAGGGACACAGCGGGAGGGCCAGAGAGATACGCAGTATTTT.

The chain employs TRBV7-3 and TRBJ2-1, with 7 bases fitting TRBD1. Germline V gene sequence: CDR1 SGHTA, CDR2 FQGTGA. CDR3 size: 14 residues. V trimming: 0 bases; J trimming: 8 bases; junction bases outside the gene matches: 4. CDR3 coding DNA: TGTGCCAGCAGCTTAACGGTAGACAGGGATGAGCAGTTCTTC. Protein: CASSLTVDRDEQFF.

This chain links TRBV19 with TRBJ2-7; 10 positions agree with TRBD1. V dropped 4 bases and J dropped 4; count of bases not matched to a gene: 10. Germline V gene sequence: CDR1 LNHDA, CDR2 SQIVND (reference sequence). CDR3 length: 16 amino acids. The CDR3: CASSTARTGGKYEQYF. DNA of the CDR3: TGTGCCAGTAGTACCGCCCGGACAGGGGGGAAATACGAGCAGTACTTC. Looking up the rest from reference TRBV19 and TRBJ2-7 gives the full variable domain: DGGITQSPKYLFRKEGQNVTLSCEQNLNHDAMYWYRQDPGQGLRLIYYSQIVNDFQKGDIAEGYSVSREKKESFPLTVTSAQKNPTAFYLCASSTARTGGKYEQYFGPGTRLTVT.